The clone carrying this TCR beta chain was observed many times. The data were obtained in a study of T-cell memory formation after mild COVID-19. Germline values: CDR1 LGHDT, CDR2 YNNKEL (reference sequence). V was cut by 1 base and J by 4 bases, with 7 bases left in between. This CDR3 contains 13 residues. TCRdb reanalysed the 5' RACE reads using MiXCR and keeps one entry per CDR3 protein. The table has more than 80,000 distinct CDR3 sequences, about 17% seen once; the top ten hold 28%. The chain carries TRBV3-1 and TRBJ2-5; a possible D gene is TRBD1 (5 bases). The sequence came from an adult woman who had mild COVID-19 (a few samples of this study predate the infection). Cell type and time point are not known. The sample taken for sequencing was PBMCs or a T cell subset sorted from them (not recorded which). The CDR3 region has the DNA TGTGCCAGCAGCCAAGGGGGCGGAGAGACCCAGTACTTC. Its translation is CASSQGGGETQYF.